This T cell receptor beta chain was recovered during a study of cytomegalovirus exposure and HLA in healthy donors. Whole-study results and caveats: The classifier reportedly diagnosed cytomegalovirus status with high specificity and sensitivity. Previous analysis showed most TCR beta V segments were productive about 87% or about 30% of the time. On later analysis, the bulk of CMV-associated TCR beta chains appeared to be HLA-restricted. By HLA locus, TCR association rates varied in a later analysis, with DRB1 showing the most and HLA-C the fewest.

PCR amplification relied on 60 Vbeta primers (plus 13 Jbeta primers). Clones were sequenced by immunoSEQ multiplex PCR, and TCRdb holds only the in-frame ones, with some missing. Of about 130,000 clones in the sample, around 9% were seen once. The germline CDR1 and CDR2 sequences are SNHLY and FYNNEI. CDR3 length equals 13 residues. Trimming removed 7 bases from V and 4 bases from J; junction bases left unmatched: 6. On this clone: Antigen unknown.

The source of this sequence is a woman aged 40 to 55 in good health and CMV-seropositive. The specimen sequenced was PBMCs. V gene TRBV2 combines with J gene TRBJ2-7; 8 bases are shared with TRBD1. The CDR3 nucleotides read TGTGCCAGCAAGCAGGGGGCCGTATACGAGCAGTACTTC. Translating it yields CASKQGAVYEQYF.